These 4 T cell receptor beta chains share one sample of origin, sequenced in a study of control samples from healthy donors and cancer patients. Repertoires were generated with immunoSEQ multiplex PCR, while TCRdb's copy carries only in-frame clones and drops some. The table records approximately 140,000 clones, 94% of them present only once. The sequenced sample was blood. These receptors were obtained from a man aged 40-50 years in good health.

This clone was observed once. DNA of the CDR3: TGTGCCAGCAGTCGGTCGACAGGGTACTCACCCCTCCACTTT. This sequence encodes CASSRSTGYSPLHF. This chain connects TRBV28 to TRBJ1-6; 7 nucleotides line up with TRBD1. This CDR3 comprises 14 residues. Germline V gene sequence: CDR1 MDHEN, CDR2 SYDVKM. The V segment lost 5 bases and the J segment 10 bases; nucleotides outside the gene matches: 8.

The chain recombines TRBV25-1 with TRBJ2-2; D possibly matches TRBD1 or TRBD2 (5 bases each). The CDR3 runs to 16 residues. V shed 8 bases and J shed 1 base, with 17 bases lying between them. The germline V gene encodes CDR1 MGHDK and CDR2 SYGVNS. The CDR3 reads CASRQTRGKNTGELFF. The DNA of the CDR3 is TGTGCCAGCCGACAGACCCGGGGAAAGAACACCGGGGAGCTGTTTTTT. The variable domain in full, completed from reference TRBV25-1 and TRBJ2-2, reads EADIYQTPRYLVIGTGKKITLECSQTMGHDKMYWYQQDPGMELHLIHYSYGVNSTEKGDLSSESTVSRIRTEHFPLTLESARPSHTSQYLCASRQTRGKNTGELFFGEGSRLTVL.

This clone was seen once. The genes are TRBV15 and TRBJ1-1; D gene unclear. V was shortened by 0 bases and J by 1 base, with 6 bases between the two germline ends. In germline, CDR1 is LNHNV, CDR2 YYDKDF (reference sequence). The CDR3 runs 14 residues. The CDR3 sequence: CATSRDKRNTEAFF. The DNA for the CDR3 is TGTGCCACCAGCAGAGATAAGAGGAACACTGAAGCTTTCTTT.

The genes are TRBV9 and TRBJ2-2; 10 bases are a match to TRBD2. The CDR3 length is 15 residues. Germline-derived CDR1 and CDR2 are SGDLS and YYNGEE. After removal of 4 bases from V and 5 bases from J, the junction contained 5 bases not matched to a gene. The CDR3: CASSTSGGETGELFF. The CDR3 DNA reads TGTGCCAGCAGCACCAGCGGGGGGGAAACCGGGGAGCTGTTTTTT.